A selection of T cell receptor beta chains follows, all from one sample in a study of blood T cells in healthy people across ages. MiXCR, run by TCRdb on the 5' RACE reads, gives a single entry per CDR3 protein. The sample records about 650,000 distinct CDR3 sequences, around 32% being singletons. The sequenced sample consisted of blood. The receptors were gathered from an elderly woman in good health. Both conserved end residues are part of each CDR3. A D gene is named only where the DNA matches it firmly. A row's size may be missing; if present it is once, few, many or a size class.

J gene	D gene	V gene	clone size	CDR3 protein	CDR3 DNA
TRBJ2-7	-	TRBV27	many	CASSPVMRVGGEQYF	TGTGCCAGCAGTCCCGTTATGAGGGTAGGCGGCGAGCAGTACTTC
TRBJ1-3	-	TRBV7-8	once	CASSLVGNTIYF	TGTGCCAGCAGCTTAGTAGGAAACACCATATATTTT
TRBJ2-7	TRBD1	TRBV10-2	-	CASSDGTANNEQYF	TGCGCCAGCAGTGACGGGACAGCAAACAATGAGCAGTACTTC
TRBJ2-5	TRBD1	TRBV7-7	many	CASSTDRGSETQYF	TGTGCTAGCAGCACTGACAGGGGCTCGGAGACCCAGTACTTC
TRBJ2-7	TRBD2	TRBV5-5	-	CASSPRLTSGELYNEQYF	TGTGCCAGCAGCCCCCGCCTGACTAGCGGGGAGCTCTACAATGAGCAGTACTTC
TRBJ2-5	-	TRBV6-5	many	CASSYRGRVEQETQYF	TGTGCCAGCAGTTACCGGGGTCGAGTTGAGCAAGAGACCCAGTACTTC
TRBJ1-2	-	TRBV14	many	CASSPGGAGAGYGYTF	TGTGCCAGCAGCCCTGGAGGAGCGGGGGCCGGGTATGGCTACACCTTC
TRBJ1-1	-	TRBV5-6	-	CASSPVGQLEAFF	TGTGCCAGCAGCCCTGTCGGACAGCTTGAAGCTTTCTTT
TRBJ2-7	TRBD2	TRBV20-1	once	CSATTSSYEQYF	TGCAGTGCTACGACTAGCAGCTACGAGCAGTACTTC
TRBJ2-6	-	TRBV7-2	-	CASSSRGGNSGANVLTF	TGTGCCAGCAGCTCGAGGGGTGGGAACTCTGGGGCCAACGTCCTGACTTTC
TRBJ1-2	TRBD1	TRBV12-3/TRBV12-4	many	CASSLAGGELTIGYTF	TGTGCCAGCAGTTTAGCAGGGGGCGAATTAACAATTGGCTACACCTTC
TRBJ1-2	TRBD1	TRBV7-3	many	CASSFTGTGSYGYTF	TGTGCCAGCAGCTTCACCGGGACAGGGTCCTATGGCTACACCTTC
TRBJ2-3	-	TRBV9	-	CASSARPGETTDTQYF	TGTGCCAGCAGCGCCCGGCCTGGAGAGACCACAGATACGCAGTATTTT
TRBJ2-7	TRBD1	TRBV7-3	many	CASSPGGQGANEQYF	TGTGCCAGCAGCCCAGGTGGACAGGGGGCAAACGAGCAGTACTTC
TRBJ2-5	TRBD1	TRBV5-1	many	CASSSRPADREATQYF	TGCGCCAGCAGCTCTCGACCGGCGGACAGGGAGGCGACCCAGTACTTC
TRBJ1-1	-	TRBV9	few	CASSVTGRFDTEAFF	TGTGCCAGCAGCGTTACAGGGCGGTTCGACACTGAAGCTTTCTTT
TRBJ1-4	-	TRBV4-1	many	CASSQDPTYLNEKLFF	TGCGCCAGCAGCCAAGATCCCACCTACCTTAATGAAAAACTGTTTTTT
TRBJ1-6	-	TRBV20-1	many	CSVHSSYNSPLHF	TGCAGTGTCCACAGCTCCTATAATTCACCCCTCCACTTT